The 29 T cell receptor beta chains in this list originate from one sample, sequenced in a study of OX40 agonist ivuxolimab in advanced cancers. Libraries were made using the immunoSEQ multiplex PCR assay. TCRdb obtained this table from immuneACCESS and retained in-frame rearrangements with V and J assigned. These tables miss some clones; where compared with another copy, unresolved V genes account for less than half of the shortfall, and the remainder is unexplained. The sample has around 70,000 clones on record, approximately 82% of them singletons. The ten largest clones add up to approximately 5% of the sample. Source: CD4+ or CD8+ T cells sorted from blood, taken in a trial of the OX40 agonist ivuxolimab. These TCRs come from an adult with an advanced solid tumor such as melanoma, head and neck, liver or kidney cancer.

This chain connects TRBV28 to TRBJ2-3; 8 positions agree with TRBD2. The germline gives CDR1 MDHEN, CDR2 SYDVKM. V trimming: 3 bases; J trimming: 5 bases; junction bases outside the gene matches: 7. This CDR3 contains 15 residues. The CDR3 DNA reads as TGTGCCAGCAGTTTCGGGACTAGTACCATAGATACGCAGTATTTT. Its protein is CASSFGTSTIDTQYF. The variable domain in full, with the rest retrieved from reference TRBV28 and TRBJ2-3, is DVKVTQSSRYLVKRTGEKVFLECVQDMDHENMFWYRQDPGLGLRLIYFSYDVKMKEKGDIPEGYSVSREKKERFSLILESASTNQTSMYLCASSFGTSTIDTQYFGPGTRLTVL.

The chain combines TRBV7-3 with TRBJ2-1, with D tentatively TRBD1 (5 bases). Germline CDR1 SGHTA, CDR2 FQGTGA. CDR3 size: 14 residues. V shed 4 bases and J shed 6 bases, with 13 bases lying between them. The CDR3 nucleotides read TGTGCCAGCAGCTCAAGGGGATCTTTCAATGAGCAGTTCTTC. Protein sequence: CASSSRGSFNEQFF.

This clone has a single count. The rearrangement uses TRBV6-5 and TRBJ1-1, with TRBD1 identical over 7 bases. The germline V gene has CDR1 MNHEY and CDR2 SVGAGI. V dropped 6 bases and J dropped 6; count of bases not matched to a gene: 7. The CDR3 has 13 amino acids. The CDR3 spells CASRAGQGAEAFF. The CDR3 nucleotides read TGTGCCAGCAGGGCCGGGCAGGGGGCTGAAGCTTTCTTT.

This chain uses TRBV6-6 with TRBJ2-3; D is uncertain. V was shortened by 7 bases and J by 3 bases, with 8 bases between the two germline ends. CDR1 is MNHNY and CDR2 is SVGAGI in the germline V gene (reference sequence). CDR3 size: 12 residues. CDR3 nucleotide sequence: TGTGCCAGCAACTACGCGACAGATACGCAGTATTTT. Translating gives CASNYATDTQYF.

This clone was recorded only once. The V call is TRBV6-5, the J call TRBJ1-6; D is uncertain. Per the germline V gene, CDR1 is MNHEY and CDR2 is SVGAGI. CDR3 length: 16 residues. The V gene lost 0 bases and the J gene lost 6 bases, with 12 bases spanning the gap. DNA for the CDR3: TGTGCCAGCAGTTACTCGAGGATTGCCACTAATTCACCCCTCCACTTT. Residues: CASSYSRIATNSPLHF.

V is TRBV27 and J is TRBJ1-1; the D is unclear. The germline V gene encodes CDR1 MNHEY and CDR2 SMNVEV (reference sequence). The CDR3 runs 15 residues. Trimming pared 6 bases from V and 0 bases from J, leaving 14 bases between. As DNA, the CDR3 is TGTGCCAGCAGCCTGAAGTGGGGTTTGAACACTGAAGCTTTCTTT. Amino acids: CASSLKWGLNTEAFF.

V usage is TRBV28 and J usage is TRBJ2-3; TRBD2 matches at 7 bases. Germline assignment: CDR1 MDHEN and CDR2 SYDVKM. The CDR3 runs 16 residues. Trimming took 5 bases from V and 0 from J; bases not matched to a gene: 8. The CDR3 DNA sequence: TGTGCCAGCAGTCGGGCGGTAGCGGGCAGCACAGATACGCAGTATTTT. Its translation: CASSRAVAGSTDTQYF.

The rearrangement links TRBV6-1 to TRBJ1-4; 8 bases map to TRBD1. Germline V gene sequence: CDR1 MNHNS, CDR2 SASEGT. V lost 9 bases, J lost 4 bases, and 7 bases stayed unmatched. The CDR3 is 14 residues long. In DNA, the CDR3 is TGTGCCAGTGGACAGGGTTGGGGTAATGAAAAACTGTTTTTT. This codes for CASGQGWGNEKLFF.

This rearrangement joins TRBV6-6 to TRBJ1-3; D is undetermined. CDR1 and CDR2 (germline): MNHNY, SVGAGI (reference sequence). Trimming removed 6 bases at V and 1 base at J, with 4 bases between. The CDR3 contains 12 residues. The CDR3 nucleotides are TGTGCCAGCAGCCAATCTGGAAACACCATATATTTT. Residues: CASSQSGNTIYF.

The CDR3 DNA follows: TGTGCCAGCTCACAGGGGGCGAATCAGCCCCAGCATTTT. Protein product: CASSQGANQPQHF. This sequence joins TRBV18 and TRBJ1-5; 7 nucleotides align to TRBD1. CDR1 is KGHSH and CDR2 is LQKENI in the germline V gene. The CDR3 length is 13 residues. V lost 4 bases, J lost 4 bases, and 1 base stayed unmatched. The full variable domain, with the rest looked up from reference TRBV18 and TRBJ1-5, is NAGVMQNPRHLVRRRGQEARLRCSPMKGHSHVYWYRQLPEEGLKFMVYLQKENIIDESGMPKERFSAEFPKEGPSILRIQQVVRGDSAAYFCASSQGANQPQHFGDGTRLSIL.

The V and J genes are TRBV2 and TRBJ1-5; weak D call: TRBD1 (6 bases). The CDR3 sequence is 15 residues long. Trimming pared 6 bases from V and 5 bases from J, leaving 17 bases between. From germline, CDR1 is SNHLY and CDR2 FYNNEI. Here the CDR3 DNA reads TGTGCCAGCAGGTTGACACAGGGTTCTCATCAGCCCCAGCATTTT. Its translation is CASRLTQGSHQPQHF. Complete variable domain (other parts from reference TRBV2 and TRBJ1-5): EPEVTQTPSHQVTQMGQEVILRCVPISNHLYFYWYRQILGQKVEFLVSFYNNEISEKSEIFDDQFSVERPDGSNFTLKIRSTKLEDSAMYFCASRLTQGSHQPQHFGDGTRLSIL.

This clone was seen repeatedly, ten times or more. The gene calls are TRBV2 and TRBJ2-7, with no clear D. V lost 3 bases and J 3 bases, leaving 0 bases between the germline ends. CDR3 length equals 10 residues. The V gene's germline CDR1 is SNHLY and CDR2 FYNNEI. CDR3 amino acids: CASSDYEQYF. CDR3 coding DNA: TGTGCCAGCAGTGACTACGAGCAGTACTTC.

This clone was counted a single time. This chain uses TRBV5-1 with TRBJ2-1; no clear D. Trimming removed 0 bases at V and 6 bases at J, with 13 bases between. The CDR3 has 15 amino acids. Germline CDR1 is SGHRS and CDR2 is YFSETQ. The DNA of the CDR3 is TGCGCCAGCAGCTTGGAGTTAGTTACCGGCAATGAGCAGTTCTTC. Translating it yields CASSLELVTGNEQFF.

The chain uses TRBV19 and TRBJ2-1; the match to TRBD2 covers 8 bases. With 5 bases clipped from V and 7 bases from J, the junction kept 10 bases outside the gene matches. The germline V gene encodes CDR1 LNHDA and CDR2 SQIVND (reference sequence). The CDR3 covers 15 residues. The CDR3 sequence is CASSESGRRWNEQFF. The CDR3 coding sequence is TGTGCCAGTAGTGAAAGCGGGAGAAGGTGGAATGAGCAGTTCTTC.

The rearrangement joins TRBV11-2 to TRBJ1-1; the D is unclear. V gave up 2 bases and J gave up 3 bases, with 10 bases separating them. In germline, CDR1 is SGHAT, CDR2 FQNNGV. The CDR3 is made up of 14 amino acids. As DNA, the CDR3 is TGTGCCAGCAGCTTAACGGGGTTGTACACTGAAGCTTTCTTT. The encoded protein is CASSLTGLYTEAFF.

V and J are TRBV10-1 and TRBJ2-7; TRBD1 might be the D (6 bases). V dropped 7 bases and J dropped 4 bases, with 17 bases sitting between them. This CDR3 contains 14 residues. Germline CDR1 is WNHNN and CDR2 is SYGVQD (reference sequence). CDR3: CASNLQGHRYEQYF. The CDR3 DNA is TGCGCCAGCAACCTTCAGGGGCACAGGTACGAGCAGTACTTC.

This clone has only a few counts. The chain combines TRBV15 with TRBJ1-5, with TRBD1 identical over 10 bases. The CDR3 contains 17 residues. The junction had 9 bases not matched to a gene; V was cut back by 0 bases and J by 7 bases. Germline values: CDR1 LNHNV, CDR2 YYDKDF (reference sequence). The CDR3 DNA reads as TGTGCCACCAGCAGAGATCCCCCAGGACAGGGGGACCAGCCCCAGCATTTT. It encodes CATSRDPPGQGDQPQHF.

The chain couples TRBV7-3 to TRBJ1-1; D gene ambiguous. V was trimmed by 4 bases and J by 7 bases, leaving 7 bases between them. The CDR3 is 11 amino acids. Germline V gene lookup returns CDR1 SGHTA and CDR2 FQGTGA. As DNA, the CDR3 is TGTGCCAGCAGCTCCGGGAGTGAAGCTTTCTTT. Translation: CASSSGSEAFF.

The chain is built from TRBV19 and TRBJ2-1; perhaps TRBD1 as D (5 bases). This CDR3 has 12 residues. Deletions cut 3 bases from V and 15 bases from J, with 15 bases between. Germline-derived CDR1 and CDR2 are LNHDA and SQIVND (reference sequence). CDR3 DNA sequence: TGTGCCAGTAGTATCCATAAGGGGTCTTTGTTCTTC. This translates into CASSIHKGSLFF.

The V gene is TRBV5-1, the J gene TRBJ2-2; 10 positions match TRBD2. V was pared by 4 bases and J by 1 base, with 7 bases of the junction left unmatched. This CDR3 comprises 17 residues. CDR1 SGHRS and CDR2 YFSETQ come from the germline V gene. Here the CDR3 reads CASSPVLAGVNTGELFF. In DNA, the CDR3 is TGCGCCAGCAGCCCGGTCCTAGCGGGGGTGAACACCGGGGAGCTGTTTTTT. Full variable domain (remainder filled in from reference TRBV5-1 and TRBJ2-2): KAGVTQTPRYLIKTRGQQVTLSCSPISGHRSVSWYQQTPGQGLQFLFEYFSETQRNKGNFPGRFSGRQFSNSRSEMNVSTLELGDSALYLCASSPVLAGVNTGELFFGEGSRLTVL.

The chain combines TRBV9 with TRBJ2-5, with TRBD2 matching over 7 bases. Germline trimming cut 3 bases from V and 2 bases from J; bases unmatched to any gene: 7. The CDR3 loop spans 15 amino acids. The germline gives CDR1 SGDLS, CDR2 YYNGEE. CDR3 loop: CASSEGRGSQETQYF. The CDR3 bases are TGTGCCAGCAGCGAGGGGCGGGGGTCTCAAGAGACCCAGTACTTC.

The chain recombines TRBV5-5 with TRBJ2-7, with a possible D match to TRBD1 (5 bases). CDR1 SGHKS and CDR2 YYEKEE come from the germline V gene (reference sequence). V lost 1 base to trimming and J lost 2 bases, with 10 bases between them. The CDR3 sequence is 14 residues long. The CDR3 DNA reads TGTGCCAGCAGCTTGACTGGGGCGACCTACGAGCAGTACTTC. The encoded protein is CASSLTGATYEQYF. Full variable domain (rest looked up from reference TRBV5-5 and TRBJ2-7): DAGVTQSPTHLIKTRGQQVTLRCSPISGHKSVSWYQQVLGQGPQFIFQYYEKEERGRGNFPDRFSARQFPNYSSELNVNALLLGDSALYLCASSLTGATYEQYFGPGTRLTVT.

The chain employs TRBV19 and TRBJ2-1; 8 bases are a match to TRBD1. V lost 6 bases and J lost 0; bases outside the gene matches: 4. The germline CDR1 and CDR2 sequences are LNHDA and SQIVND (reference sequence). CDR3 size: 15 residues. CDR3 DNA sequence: TGTGCCAGTAGGCCAGGGGGCGGCTCCTACAATGAGCAGTTCTTC. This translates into CASRPGGGSYNEQFF.

The CDR3 is CSVEVGSTQYF. As DNA, the CDR3 is TGCAGCGTTGAAGTAGGCTCCACCCAGTACTTC. This chain joins TRBV29-1 and TRBJ2-5; D uncertain. This CDR3 is 11 amino acids long. Germline CDR1 SQVTM, CDR2 ANQGSEA. Trimming shortened V by 1 base and J by 8 bases, and 8 bases separated the two germline ends.

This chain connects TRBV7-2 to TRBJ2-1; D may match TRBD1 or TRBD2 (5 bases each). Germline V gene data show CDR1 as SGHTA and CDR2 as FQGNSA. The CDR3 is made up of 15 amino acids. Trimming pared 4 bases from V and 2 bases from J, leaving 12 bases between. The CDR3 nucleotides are TGTGCCAGCAGCTACGGGACGCCTGCCTACAATGAGCAGTTCTTC. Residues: CASSYGTPAYNEQFF.

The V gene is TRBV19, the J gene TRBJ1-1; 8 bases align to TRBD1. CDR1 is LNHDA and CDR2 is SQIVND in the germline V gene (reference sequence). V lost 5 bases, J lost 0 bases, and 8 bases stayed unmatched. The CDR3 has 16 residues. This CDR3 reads CASSPTPQGVNTEAFF. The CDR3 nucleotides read TGTGCCAGTAGTCCCACCCCACAGGGGGTGAACACTGAAGCTTTCTTT.

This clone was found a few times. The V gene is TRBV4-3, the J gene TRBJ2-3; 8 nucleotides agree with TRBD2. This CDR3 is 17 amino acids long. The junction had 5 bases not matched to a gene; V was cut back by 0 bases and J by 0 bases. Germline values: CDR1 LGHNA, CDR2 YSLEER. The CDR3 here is CASSQDLTGGSTDTQYF. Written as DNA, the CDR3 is TGCGCCAGCAGCCAAGATTTAACGGGGGGGAGCACAGATACGCAGTATTTT.

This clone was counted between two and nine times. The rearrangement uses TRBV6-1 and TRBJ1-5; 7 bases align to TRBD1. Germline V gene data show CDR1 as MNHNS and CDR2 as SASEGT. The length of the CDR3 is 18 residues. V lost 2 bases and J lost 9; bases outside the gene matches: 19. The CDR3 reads CASSERTSGSGGQRPQHF. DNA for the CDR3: TGTGCCAGCAGTGAACGGACATCGGGGTCAGGGGGTCAGCGGCCCCAGCATTTT.

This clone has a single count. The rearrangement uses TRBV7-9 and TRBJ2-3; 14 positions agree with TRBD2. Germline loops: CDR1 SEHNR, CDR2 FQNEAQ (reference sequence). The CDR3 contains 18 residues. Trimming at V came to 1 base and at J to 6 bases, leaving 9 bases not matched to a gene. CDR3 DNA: TGTGCCAGCAGCTTAGGGGCGACTAGCGGGAGGGCCGGGGATACGCAGTATTTT. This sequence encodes CASSLGATSGRAGDTQYF.